This T cell receptor beta chain was sequenced for a study of neoadjuvant anti-PD-1 for oral cavity cancer (dated by TCRdb to about 2021). Describing the broader study: Before undergoing curative-intent surgical resection, most patients got three to four biweekly nivolumab doses at 3 mg/kg. Patients who did not progress were given a fourth nivolumab dose at about day 43 and had definitive surgical resection on days 50-56. Responders were defined as patients with complete response, partial response or stable disease by RECIST 1.1; non-responders were defined as patients with progression. There were 11 to 13 patients in the parent correlative cohort, and the response rate was less than 40%.

This specimen's time point label, interpreted: before neoadjuvant nivolumab. Patients had been newly diagnosed with stage II-IVA oral cavity squamous cell carcinoma, and no prior systemic or radiation treatment had been given to the patients. Everyone in the cohort had locally advanced, HPV-negative oral cavity squamous cell carcinoma. Peripheral blood mononuclear cells were analyzed directly, without maintenance or expansion in culture. The samples were drawn from a longitudinal correlative study tied to a single-arm phase II trial testing neoadjuvant nivolumab in oral cavity squamous cell carcinoma. Subject-matched pre- and post-treatment PBMCs and tumors from three responders and three non-responders underwent genomic DNA-based TCRbeta sequencing. Peripheral blood mononuclear cells were collected before nivolumab treatment and again after treatment, at the time of surgery. The Maxwell RSC DNA from Cells kit was used to isolate genomic DNA from PBMCs.

With regard to this clone: Its target antigen remains unknown. No much larger clone exists at a distance of one base, and base qualities are not known.

For deep sequencing, PBMC libraries mostly used approximately 0.45 ug of input genomic DNA, with six replicates for each sample. Following the manufacturer's instructions, the team built TCRbeta libraries using the immunoSEQ hsTCRbeta kit. Sequencing of the completed libraries took place using an Illumina NovaSeq 6000 S4 flow cell after they had been pooled to approximately 3 nM. Concerning the study's data processing: Raw data preprocessing and quality control were performed with the immunoSEQ Analyzer. The analysis was restricted to productive rearrangements, with each unique CDR3 amino acid sequence defining a clonotype. Repertoire clonality was estimated as the Gini-Simpson index, which was computed with the R package tcR. Student's t test was used to compare Gini indices, while Pearson correlation assessed associations with tumor size change. TCRdb mirrors the immuneACCESS table, restricted to in-frame sequences. Some clones are absent from its copies; in checked studies, under half trace to an unresolved V gene, and the reason for the others is unknown. The DNA was the basis for D and trimming; V, J and clone size are from that table. The sample profile shows some 15,000 clones; over 55% of them were found once. The ten largest clones represent under 3.5% of the sample.

CDR1 SGHDT and CDR2 YYEEEE are derived from the germline V gene. Trimming takes 2 bases from V and 4 bases from J, and the germline ends sit 12 bases apart. The CDR3 contains 14 residues, cysteine and phenylalanine counted. The sequence is cut down to CDR3 DNA, 42 bases in frame from base 1. Points the paper makes about the study in general: A higher pretreatment blood Treg/Th17 ratio correlated with both higher pretreatment blood TCRbeta clonality and lower post-treatment tumor TCRbeta clonality. TCR analyses included only a few patients per response group, and the authors called for larger cohorts for validation. Within PBMCs, T cell clonality (Gini index) was significantly higher in non-responders than responders after neoadjuvant nivolumab.

Sequencing was performed on PBMCs, taken before nivolumab (anti-PD-1) treatment. The origin of this receptor is a person between 40 and 80 years old with oral cavity squamous cell carcinoma. The sequence links TRBV5-6 to TRBJ1-2; no D gene is confidently identified. The sequenced DNA: TGTGCCAGCAGCTTCGGACGGGCTGGCTATGGCTACACCTTC. Its translation reads: CASSFGRAGYGYTF.